This is a list of T cell receptor beta chains from one sample in a study of T cells expressing NK-cell markers. TCRdb reworked the 5' RACE reads into one entry per CDR3 protein, no DNA. This sample's table has 500,000 to 700,000 distinct CDR3 sequences. Sequencing was carried out using blood T cells: a sorted CD56 or NKG2C T cell subset, CD4+ or CD8+ T cells, or bulk PBMC T cells (not recorded which). These receptors all come from a man aged 18 to 30 in good health. The CDR3 runs from the conserved cysteine through the conserved F or W. The order of the fields is J gene, V gene, CDR3 protein.

TRBJ1-2,TRBV25-1,CASSTTGRFYGYTF
TRBJ1-6,TRBV12-3/TRBV12-4,CASSSPDRGDSPLHF
TRBJ2-5,TRBV20-1,CSASLTGFDQETQYF
TRBJ2-4,TRBV5-6,CASRRSGTDISENIQYF
TRBJ2-3,TRBV6-1,CASRKLAGVGDTQYF
TRBJ2-2,TRBV11-1,CASSLHRLAEPGELFF
TRBJ2-1,TRBV6-1,CASSQKGDRNEQFF
TRBJ2-4,TRBV12-3/TRBV12-4,CASSPQDRAKNIQYF
TRBJ1-6,TRBV7-9,CASSLTGQSSYNSPLHF
TRBJ2-1,TRBV15,CATSTTNEQFF
TRBJ1-5,TRBV12-3/TRBV12-4,CASSLGTGRTGGYGYQPQHF
TRBJ2-5,TRBV6-1,CASSPGQVLGGQETQYF
TRBJ2-3,TRBV15,CATSIELWALAEDTQYF
TRBJ1-1,TRBV5-1,CASSLDLGGGTEAFF
TRBJ2-1,TRBV5-8,CASSPAGVMTNEQFF
TRBJ1-1,TRBV11-2,CASSLRRSSEAFF
TRBJ1-1,TRBV6-5,CASSYSGQGAWGTEAFF
TRBJ2-1,TRBV29-1,CSVEDLARGYNEQFF
TRBJ2-7,TRBV6-5,CASSYSKAKSYEQYF
TRBJ2-1,TRBV6-2/TRBV6-3,CASSLRERGEQFF
TRBJ2-2,TRBV12-3/TRBV12-4,CASNPLGGPPGELFF
TRBJ1-4,TRBV5-6,CASSLGGQEEKLFF
TRBJ2-5,TRBV28,CASSSGLMGTQYF
TRBJ1-5,TRBV6-2/TRBV6-3,CASSRPNQPQHF
TRBJ1-5,TRBV20-1,CSARDAGQSNQPQHF
TRBJ2-3,TRBV6-2/TRBV6-3,CASKRSTDTQYF
TRBJ2-3,TRBV15,CATSTLGTTTDTQYF
TRBJ2-2,TRBV24-1,CATSGTGVNTGELFF
TRBJ1-3,TRBV18,CASSPPSWNSGNTIYF
TRBJ2-1,TRBV12-3/TRBV12-4,CASRPTGRNSYNEQFF
TRBJ2-1,TRBV14,CASSPQTSSYNEQFF